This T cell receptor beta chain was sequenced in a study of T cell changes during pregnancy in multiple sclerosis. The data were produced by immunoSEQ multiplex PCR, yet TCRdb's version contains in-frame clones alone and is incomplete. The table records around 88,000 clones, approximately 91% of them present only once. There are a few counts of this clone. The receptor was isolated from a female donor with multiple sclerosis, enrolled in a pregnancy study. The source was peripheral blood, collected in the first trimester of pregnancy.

Here the CDR3 reads CASSLAQGKYEQYF. DNA for the CDR3: TGTGCCAGCAGCCTCGCCCAGGGGAAGTACGAGCAGTACTTC. The V and J genes are TRBV5-6 and TRBJ2-7; tentative D call: TRBD1 (6 bases). The V gene's germline CDR1 is SGHDT and CDR2 YYEEEE. The V end lost 4 bases, the J end lost 4 bases, and 15 bases lay between the germline ends. CDR3 length equals 14 residues.